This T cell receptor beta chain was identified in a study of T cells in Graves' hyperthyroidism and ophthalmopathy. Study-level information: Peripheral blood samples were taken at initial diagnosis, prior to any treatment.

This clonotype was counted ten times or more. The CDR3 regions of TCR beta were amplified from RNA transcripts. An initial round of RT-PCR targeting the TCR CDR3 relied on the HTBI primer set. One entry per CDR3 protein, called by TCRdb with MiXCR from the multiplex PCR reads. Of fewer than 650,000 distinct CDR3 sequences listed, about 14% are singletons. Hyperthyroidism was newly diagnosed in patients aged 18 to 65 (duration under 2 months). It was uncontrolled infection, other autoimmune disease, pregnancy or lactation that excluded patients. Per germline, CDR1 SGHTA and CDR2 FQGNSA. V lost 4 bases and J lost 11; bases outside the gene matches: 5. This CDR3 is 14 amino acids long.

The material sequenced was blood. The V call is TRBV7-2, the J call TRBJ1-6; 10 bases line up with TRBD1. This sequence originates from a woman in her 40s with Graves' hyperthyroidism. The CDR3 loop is CASSSRDRGTPLHF. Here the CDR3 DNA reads TGTGCCAGCAGCTCCCGGGACAGGGGCACACCCCTCCACTTT. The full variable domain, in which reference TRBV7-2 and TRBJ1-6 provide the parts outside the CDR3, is GAGVSQSPSNKVTEKGKDVELRCDPISGHTALYWYRQSLGQGLEFLIYFQGNSAPDKSGLPSDRFSAERTGGSVSTLTIQRTQQEDSAVYLCASSSRDRGTPLHFGNGTRLTVT.